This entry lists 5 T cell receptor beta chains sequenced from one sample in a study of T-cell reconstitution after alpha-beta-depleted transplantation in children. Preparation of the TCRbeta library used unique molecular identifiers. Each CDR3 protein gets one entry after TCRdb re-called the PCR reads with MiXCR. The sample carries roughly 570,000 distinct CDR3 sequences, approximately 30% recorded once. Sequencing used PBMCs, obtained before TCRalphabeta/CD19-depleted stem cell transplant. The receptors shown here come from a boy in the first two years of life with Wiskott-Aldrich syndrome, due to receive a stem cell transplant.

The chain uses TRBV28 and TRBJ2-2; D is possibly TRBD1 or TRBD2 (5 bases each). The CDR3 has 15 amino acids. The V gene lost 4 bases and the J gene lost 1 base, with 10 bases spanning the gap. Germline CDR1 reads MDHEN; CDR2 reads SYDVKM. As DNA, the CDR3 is TGTGCCAGCAGTTCCGGGACGGGGAACACCGGGGAGCTGTTTTTT. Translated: CASSSGTGNTGELFF.

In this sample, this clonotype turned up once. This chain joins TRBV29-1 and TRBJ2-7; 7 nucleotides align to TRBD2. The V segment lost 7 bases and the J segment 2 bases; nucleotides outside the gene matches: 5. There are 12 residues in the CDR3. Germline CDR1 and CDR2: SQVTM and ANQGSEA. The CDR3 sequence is CSGASGAYEQYF. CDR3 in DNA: TGCAGCGGGGCTAGCGGAGCCTACGAGCAGTACTTC.

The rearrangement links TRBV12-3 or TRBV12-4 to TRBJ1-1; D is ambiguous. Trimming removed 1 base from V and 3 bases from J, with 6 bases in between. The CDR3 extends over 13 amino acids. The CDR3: CASSLDFYTEAFF. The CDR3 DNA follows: TGTGCCAGCAGTTTAGACTTTTACACTGAAGCTTTCTTT.

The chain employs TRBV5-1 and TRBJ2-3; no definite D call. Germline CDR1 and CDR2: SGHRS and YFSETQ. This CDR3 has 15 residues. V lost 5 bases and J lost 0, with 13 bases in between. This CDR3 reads CASRMRRLSTDTQYF. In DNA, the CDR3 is TGCGCCAGCAGGATGCGAAGACTTAGCACAGATACGCAGTATTTT.

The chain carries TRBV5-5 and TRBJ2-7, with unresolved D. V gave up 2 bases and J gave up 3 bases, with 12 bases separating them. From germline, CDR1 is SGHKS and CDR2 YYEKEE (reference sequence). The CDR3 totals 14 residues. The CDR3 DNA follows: TGTGCCAGCAGCTTAGGCCTAGATCGCTACGAGCAGTACTTC. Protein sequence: CASSLGLDRYEQYF.